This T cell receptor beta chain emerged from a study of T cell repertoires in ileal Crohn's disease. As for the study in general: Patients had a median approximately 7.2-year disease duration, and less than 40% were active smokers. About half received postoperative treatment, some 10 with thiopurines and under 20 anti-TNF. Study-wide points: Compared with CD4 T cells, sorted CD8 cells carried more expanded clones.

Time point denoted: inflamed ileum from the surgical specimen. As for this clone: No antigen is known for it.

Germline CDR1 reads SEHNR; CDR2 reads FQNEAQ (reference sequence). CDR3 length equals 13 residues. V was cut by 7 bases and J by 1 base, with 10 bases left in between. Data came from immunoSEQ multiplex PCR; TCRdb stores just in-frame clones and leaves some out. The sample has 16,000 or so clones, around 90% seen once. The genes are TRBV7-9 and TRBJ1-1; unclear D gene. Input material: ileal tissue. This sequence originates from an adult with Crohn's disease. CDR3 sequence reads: CASTENRNTEAFF. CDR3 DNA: TGTGCCAGCACCGAAAATAGGAACACTGAAGCTTTCTTT. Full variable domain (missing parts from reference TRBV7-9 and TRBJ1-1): DTGVSQNPRHKITKRGQNVTFRCDPISEHNRLYWYRQTLGQGPEFLTYFQNEAQLEKSRLLSDRFSAERPKGSFSTLEIQRTEQGDSAMYLCASTENRNTEAFFGQGTRLTVV.